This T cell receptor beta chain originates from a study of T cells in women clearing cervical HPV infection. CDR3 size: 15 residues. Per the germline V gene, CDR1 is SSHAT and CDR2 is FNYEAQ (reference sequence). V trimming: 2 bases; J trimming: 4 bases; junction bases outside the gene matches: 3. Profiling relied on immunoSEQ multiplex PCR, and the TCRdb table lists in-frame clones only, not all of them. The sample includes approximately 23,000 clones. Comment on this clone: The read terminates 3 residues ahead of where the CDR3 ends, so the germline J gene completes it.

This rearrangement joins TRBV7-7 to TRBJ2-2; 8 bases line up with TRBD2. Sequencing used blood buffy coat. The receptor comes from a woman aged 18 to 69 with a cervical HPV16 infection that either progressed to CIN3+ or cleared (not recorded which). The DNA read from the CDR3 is TGTGCCAGCAGCTTAAGCGGGAGTCTCACCGGGGAG. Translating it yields CASSLSGSLTGE. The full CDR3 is CASSLSGSLTGELFF.